Shown below are 7 T cell receptor beta chains from a single sample sequenced in a study of glioma-infiltrating T cells. The iRepertoire nested amplicon-rescue multiplex PCR amplified TCR alpha and beta CDR3s from RNA. TCRdb redid the calling of the multiplex PCR reads with MiXCR, one entry per CDR3 protein. The sample lists about 110,000 distinct CDR3 sequences; less than 30% were seen once. Sequenced sample: glioma tissue, nonneoplastic brain tissue, or PBMCs (not recorded which). The receptor set was obtained from a human donor with low-grade glioma or glioblastoma, undergoing nonglioma brain surgery, or in good health (not recorded which).

This clonotype was detected ten times or more. The chain links TRBV15 to TRBJ2-7; the match to TRBD1 covers 8 bases. J lost 6 bases, V lost 2 bases, and 6 bases had no gene match. The CDR3 totals 14 residues. Looked up from germline, CDR1 is LNHNV and CDR2 is YYDKDF (reference sequence). The CDR3 nucleotides are TGTGCCACCAGCAGACGGACAGGGTTGAGCGAGCAGTACTTC. Its translation is CATSRRTGLSEQYF.

This clonotype was detected many times. Written as DNA, the CDR3 is TGTGCCAGCATCTACACGTCGAACACCGGGGAGCTGTTTTTT. The encoded protein is CASIYTSNTGELFF. The rearrangement links TRBV2 to TRBJ2-2; D ambiguous. Germline loops: CDR1 SNHLY, CDR2 FYNNEI. The CDR3 is 14 residues long. Trimming took off 7 bases at V and 0 bases at J, with 9 bases between the two ends.

This clonotype has ten or more counts. A junction boundary mismatches the germline segment, possibly from a read error. The V call is TRBV7-7, the J call TRBJ2-2; no clear D. Germline lookup yields CDR1 SSHAT and CDR2 FNYEAQ (reference sequence). CDR3 size: 12 residues. The CDR3 loop is CASSLTHGELFF. As DNA, the CDR3 is TGTGCTAGCAGCCTCACCCACGGGGAGCTGTTTTTT.

This clonotype was detected many times. This rearrangement joins TRBV24-1 to TRBJ2-3; D unresolved. In germline, CDR1 is KGHDR, CDR2 SFDVKD. Trimming cost V 4 bases and J 0 bases, with 4 bases left between them. This CDR3 has 13 residues. CDR3 region: CATSETSTDTQYF. The CDR3 region has the DNA TGTGCCACCAGTGAGACGAGCACAGATACGCAGTATTTT.

This clonotype was found once. The J gene is TRBJ1-3, the V gene TRBV2; D call uncertain. This CDR3 spans 15 amino acids. Germline V CDR1 and CDR2: SNHLY, FYNNEI. Here the CDR3 reads CTNSVGRSSGNTIYF. In DNA, the CDR3 is TGTACCAACAGTGTGGGCAGGAGCTCTGGAAACACCATATATTTT.

This clonotype was found many times. The genes are TRBV6-5 and TRBJ2-3; 10 bases fit TRBD1. The CDR3 totals 16 residues. Trimming at V came to 2 bases and at J to 2 bases, leaving 4 bases not matched to a gene. Germline lookup yields CDR1 MNHEY and CDR2 SVGAGI. The CDR3 spells CASSYRGTGATDTQYF. In DNA, the CDR3 is TGTGCCAGCAGTTACCGCGGGACAGGGGCCACAGATACGCAGTATTTT.

For this clonotype: A read error may be the cause here, since a much bigger clone is one base away. The chain employs TRBV28 and TRBJ1-6, with no clear D. The CDR3 length is 13 residues. Germline values: CDR1 MDHEN, CDR2 SYDVKM. CDR3 region: CASSFPPVLRLFF. Here the CDR3 DNA reads TGTGCCAGCAGTTTCCCCCCGGTGTTGAGACTGTTCTTT. Full variable domain (missing parts from reference TRBV28 and TRBJ1-6): DVKVTQSSRYLVKRTGEKVFLECVQDMDHENMFWYRQDPGLGLRLIYFSYDVKMKEKGDIPEGYSVSREKKERFSLILESASTNQTSMYLCASSFPPVLRLFFGNGTRLTVT.